This note documents a single TCR beta chain sequence. Its antigen remains unknown. The V gene's germline CDR1 is MNHEY and CDR2 SMNVEV (reference sequence). The CDR3 consists of 14 residues. V shed 2 bases and J 5 bases; nucleotides not matched to a gene: 5. Time point here: newly diagnosed GD, antithyroid drugs for less than 3 months. The TCR library used RNA extracted from PBMCs. This sample stems from a study of regulatory T cells in long-lasting Graves disease. Overall study: Antithyroid drug use was under 3 months in newly diagnosed Graves' patients. Notes on the study in general: Persistent disease was characterized by preferential usage of TRBV28, TRBJ1-2 and TRBJ2-5. Sharing of public clonotypes was greater in persistent patients (2,741) than in new patients (966).

CDR3 regions were amplified by Arm-PCR using iRepertoire HTBI primers to build TCR beta libraries. Per the authors' pipeline: Identified across the samples were 62 TRBV segments and more than twelve TRBJ segments. TCRdb processed the multiplex PCR reads anew with MiXCR; each CDR3 protein has one entry. TCRdb's processing, not the study's, gives the V and J calls here. The repertoire holds 400,000 to 550,000 distinct CDR3 sequences, with approximately 15% as singletons. A further study also used this sample, focusing on T cells in Graves' hyperthyroidism and ophthalmopathy.

Sequencing was performed on peripheral blood mononuclear cells (PBMCs), taken at new diagnosis, from a patient treated with antithyroid drugs. The rearrangement joins TRBV27 to TRBJ2-5, with 7 nucleotides matching TRBD2. This TCR was sampled from a young woman with Graves disease. The CDR3 is CASSLLTGGETQYF. CDR3 coding DNA: TGTGCCAGCAGTTTACTCACGGGAGGCGAGACCCAGTACTTC.